The 5 T cell receptor beta chains below were found in one sample sequenced in a study of blood T cell repertoires in COVID-19. Produced via immunoSEQ multiplex PCR; TCRdb's table is partial and in-frame only. Counted here are some 190,000 clones, 80% to 90% occurring once; the ten biggest clones make up roughly 9.6%. Specimen: peripheral blood. Source of these receptors: a woman aged 40 to 50 with COVID-19, enrolled during active disease.

The V gene is TRBV7-9, the J gene TRBJ1-1; the D is unclear. The V end lost 3 bases, the J end lost 5 bases, and 4 bases lay between the germline ends. The CDR3 totals 11 residues. Germline V CDR1 and CDR2: SEHNR, FQNEAQ (reference sequence). The CDR3 coding sequence is TGTGCCAGCAGCTTGGCTACTGAAGCTTTCTTT. Its protein is CASSLATEAFF.

This clone was seen only once. J is TRBJ2-2 and V is TRBV30; D not certain. This CDR3 is built from 12 residues. The germline V and J ends were trimmed by 1 base and 7 bases, with 7 bases remaining between them. The germline V gene encodes CDR1 GTSNPN and CDR2 SVGIG (reference sequence). In DNA, the CDR3 is TGTGCCTGGAGTGCAGGCATCGGGGAGCTGTTTTTT. This encodes CAWSAGIGELFF.

The V call is TRBV9, the J call TRBJ2-3, with 8 bases matching TRBD1. This CDR3 region has 16 residues. Per germline, CDR1 SGDLS and CDR2 YYNGEE. V trimming: 0 bases; J trimming: 4 bases; junction bases outside the gene matches: 7. This chain's CDR3 is CASSVGTGLVADTQYF. CDR3 in DNA: TGTGCCAGCAGCGTAGGGACAGGGTTAGTTGCAGATACGCAGTATTTT. Using reference TRBV9 and TRBJ2-3 for the parts outside the CDR3, the full variable domain is DSGVTQTPKHLITATGQRVTLRCSPRSGDLSVYWYQQSLDQGLQFLIQYYNGEERAKGNILERFSAQQFPDLHSELNLSSLELGDSALYFCASSVGTGLVADTQYFGPGTRLTVL.

The chain uses TRBV28 and TRBJ1-2; no definite D call. The ends were cut back, 4 bases at V and 2 bases at J, with 5 bases in the middle. CDR1 is MDHEN, CDR2 SYDVKM, per germline. This CDR3 contains 12 residues. DNA of the CDR3: TGTGCCAGCAGTTCCGAGAACTATGGCTACACCTTC. Protein product: CASSSENYGYTF.

The CDR3 bases are TGTGCCAGCAGCTTGGGGTATGACTCGAATCAGCCCCAGCATTTT. Amino acid sequence: CASSLGYDSNQPQHF. The chain recombines TRBV5-6 with TRBJ1-5; D is unclear. The CDR3 totals 15 residues. The germline gives CDR1 SGHDT, CDR2 YYEEEE. V was shortened by 0 bases and J by 4 bases, with 11 bases between the two germline ends.